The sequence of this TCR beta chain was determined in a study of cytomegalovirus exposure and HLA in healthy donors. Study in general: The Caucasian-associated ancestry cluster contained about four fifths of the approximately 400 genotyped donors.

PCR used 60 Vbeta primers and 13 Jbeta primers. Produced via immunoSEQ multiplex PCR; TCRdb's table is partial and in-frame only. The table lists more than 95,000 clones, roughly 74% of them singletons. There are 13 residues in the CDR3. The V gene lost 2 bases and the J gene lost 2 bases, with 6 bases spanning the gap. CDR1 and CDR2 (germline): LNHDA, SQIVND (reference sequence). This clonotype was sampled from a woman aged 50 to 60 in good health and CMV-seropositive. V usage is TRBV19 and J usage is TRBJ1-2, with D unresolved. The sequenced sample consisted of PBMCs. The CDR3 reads CASSIQTNYGYTF. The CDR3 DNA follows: TGTGCCAGTAGTATACAAACAAACTATGGCTACACCTTC.